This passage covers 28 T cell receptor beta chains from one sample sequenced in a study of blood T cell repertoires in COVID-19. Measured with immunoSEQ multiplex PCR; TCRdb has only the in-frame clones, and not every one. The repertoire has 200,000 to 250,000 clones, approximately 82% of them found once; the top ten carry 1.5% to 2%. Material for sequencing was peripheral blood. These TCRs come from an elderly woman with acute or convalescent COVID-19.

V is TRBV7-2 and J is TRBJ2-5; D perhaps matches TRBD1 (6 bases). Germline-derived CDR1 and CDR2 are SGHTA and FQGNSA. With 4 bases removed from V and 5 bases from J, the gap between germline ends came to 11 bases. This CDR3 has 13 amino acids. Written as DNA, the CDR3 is TGTGCCAGCAGCTCAGGGACATCGGAGACCCAGTACTTC. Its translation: CASSSGTSETQYF.

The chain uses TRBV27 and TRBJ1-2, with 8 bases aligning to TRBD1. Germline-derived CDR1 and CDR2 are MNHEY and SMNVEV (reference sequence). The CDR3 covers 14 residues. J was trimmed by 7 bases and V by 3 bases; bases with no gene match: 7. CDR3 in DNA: TGTGCCAGCAGTTTTACAACAGGGGGGGCTGGCTACACCTTC. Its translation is CASSFTTGGAGYTF.

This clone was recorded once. This CDR3 reads CAISPTSGGPYEQYF. CDR3 DNA: TGTGCCATCTCGCCGACTAGCGGGGGGCCCTACGAGCAGTACTTC. The chain is built from TRBV10-3 and TRBJ2-7, with 13 bases matching TRBD2. Germline loops: CDR1 ENHRY, CDR2 SYGVKD. The V and J ends lost 8 bases and 2 bases, in that order; junction bases with no gene match: 6. The length of the CDR3 is 15 residues.

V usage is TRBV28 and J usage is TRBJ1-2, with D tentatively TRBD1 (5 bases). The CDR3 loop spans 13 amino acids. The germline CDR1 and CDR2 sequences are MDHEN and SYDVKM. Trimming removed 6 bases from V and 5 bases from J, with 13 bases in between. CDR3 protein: CASRSGQPYGYTF. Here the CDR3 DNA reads TGTGCCAGCAGGTCCGGACAACCGTATGGCTACACCTTC.

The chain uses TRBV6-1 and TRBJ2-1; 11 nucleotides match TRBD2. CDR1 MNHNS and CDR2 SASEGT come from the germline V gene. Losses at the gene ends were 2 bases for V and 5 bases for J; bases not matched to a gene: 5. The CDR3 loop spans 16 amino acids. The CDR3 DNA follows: TGTGCCAGCAGTGAAAGAAGGACTAGCGGGCACAATGAGCAGTTCTTC. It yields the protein CASSERRTSGHNEQFF.

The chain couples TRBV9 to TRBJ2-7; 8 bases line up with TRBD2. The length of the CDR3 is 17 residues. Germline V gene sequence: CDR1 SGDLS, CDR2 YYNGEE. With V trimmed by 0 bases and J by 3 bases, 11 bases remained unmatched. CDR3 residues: CASSVDEAGGNIYEQYF. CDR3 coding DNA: TGTGCCAGCAGCGTAGACGAGGCGGGGGGCAATATCTACGAGCAGTACTTC.

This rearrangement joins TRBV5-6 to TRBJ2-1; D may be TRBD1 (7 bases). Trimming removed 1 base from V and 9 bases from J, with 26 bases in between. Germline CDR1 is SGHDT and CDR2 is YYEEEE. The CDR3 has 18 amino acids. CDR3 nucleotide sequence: TGTGCCAGCAGCTTGAGTCGTCGAGGGGGCCCGGGGACTTCTGAGCAGTTCTTC. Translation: CASSLSRRGGPGTSEQFF.

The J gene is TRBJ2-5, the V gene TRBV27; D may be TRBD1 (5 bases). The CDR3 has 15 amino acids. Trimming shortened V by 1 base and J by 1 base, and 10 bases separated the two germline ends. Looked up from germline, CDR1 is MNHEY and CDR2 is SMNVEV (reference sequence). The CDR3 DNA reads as TGTGCCAGCAGTTTATTTAGGGGAAGCCAAGAGACCCAGTACTTC. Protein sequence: CASSLFRGSQETQYF.

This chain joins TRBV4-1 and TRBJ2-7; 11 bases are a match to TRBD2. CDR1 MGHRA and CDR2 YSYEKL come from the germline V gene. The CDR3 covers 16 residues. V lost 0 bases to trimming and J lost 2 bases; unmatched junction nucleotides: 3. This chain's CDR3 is CASSQDQLAGAYEQYF. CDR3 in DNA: TGCGCCAGCAGCCAAGATCAACTAGCGGGAGCCTACGAGCAGTACTTC.

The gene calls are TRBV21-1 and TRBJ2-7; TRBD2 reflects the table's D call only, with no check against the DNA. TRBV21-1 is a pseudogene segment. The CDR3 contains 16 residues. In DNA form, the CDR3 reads TGTGCCAGCAGCAAACATCTATACCTATCCCCTCGTGAGCAGTACTTC. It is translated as CASSKHLYLSPREQYF.

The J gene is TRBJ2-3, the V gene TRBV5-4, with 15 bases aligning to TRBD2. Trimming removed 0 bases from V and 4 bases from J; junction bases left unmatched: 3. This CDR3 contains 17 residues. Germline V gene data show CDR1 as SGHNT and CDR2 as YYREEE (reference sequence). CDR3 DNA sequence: TGTGCCAGCAGCTTGGGGGGACTAGCGGGAGGTCCAGATACGCAGTATTTT. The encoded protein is CASSLGGLAGGPDTQYF.

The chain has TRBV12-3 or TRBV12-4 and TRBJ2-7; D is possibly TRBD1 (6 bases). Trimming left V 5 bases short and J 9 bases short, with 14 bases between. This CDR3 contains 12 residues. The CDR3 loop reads CASSKNRVWQYF. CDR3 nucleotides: TGTGCCAGCAGTAAGAACAGGGTGTGGCAGTACTTC.

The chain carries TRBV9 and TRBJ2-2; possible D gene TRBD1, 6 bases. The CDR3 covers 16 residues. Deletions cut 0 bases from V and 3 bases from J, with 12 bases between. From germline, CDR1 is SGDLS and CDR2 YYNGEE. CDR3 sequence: CASSVDVGADTGELFF. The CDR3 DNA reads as TGTGCCAGCAGCGTAGACGTGGGGGCAGACACCGGGGAGCTGTTTTTT.

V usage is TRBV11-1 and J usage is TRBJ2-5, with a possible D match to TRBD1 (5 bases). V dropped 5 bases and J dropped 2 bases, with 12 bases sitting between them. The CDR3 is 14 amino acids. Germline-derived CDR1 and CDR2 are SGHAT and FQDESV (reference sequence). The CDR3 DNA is TGTGCCAGCAGCCGAACGACAGAACAAGAGACCCAGTACTTC. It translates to CASSRTTEQETQYF.

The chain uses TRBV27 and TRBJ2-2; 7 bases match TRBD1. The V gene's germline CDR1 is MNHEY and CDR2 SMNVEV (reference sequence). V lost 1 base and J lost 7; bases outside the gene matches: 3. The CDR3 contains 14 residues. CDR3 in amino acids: CASSLFGQDGELFF. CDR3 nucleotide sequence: TGTGCCAGCAGTTTATTCGGACAGGACGGGGAGCTGTTTTTT.

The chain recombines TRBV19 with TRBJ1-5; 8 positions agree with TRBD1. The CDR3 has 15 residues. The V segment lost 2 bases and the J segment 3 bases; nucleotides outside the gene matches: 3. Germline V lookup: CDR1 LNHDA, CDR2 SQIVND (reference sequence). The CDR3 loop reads CASSISGGSNQPQHF. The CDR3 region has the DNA TGTGCCAGTAGTATATCAGGGGGCTCCAATCAGCCCCAGCATTTT.

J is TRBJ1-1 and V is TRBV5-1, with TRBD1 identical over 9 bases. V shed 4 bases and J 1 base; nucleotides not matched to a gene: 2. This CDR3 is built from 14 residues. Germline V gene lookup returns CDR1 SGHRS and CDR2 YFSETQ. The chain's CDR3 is CASSATGGNTEAFF. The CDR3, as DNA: TGCGCCAGCAGCGCGACAGGGGGGAACACTGAAGCTTTCTTT.

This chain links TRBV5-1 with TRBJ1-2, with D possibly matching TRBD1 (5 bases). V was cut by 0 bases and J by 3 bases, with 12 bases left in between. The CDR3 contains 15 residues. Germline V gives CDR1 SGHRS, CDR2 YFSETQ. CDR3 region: CASSLGQSLYYGYTF. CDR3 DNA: TGCGCCAGCAGCTTGGGACAGAGCCTTTACTATGGCTACACCTTC.

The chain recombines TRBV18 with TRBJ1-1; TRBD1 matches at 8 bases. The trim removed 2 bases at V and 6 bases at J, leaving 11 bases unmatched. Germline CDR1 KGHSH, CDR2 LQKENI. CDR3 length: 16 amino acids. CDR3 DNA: TGTGCCAGCTCACCAGTATTAACGGGACAGGAGGCTGAAGCTTTCTTT. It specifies CASSPVLTGQEAEAFF.

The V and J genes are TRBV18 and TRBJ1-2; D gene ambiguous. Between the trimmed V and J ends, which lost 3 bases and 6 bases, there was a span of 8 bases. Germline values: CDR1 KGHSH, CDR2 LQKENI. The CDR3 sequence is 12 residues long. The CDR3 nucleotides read TGTGCCAGCTCACCGACCAGCGATGGCTACACCTTC. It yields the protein CASSPTSDGYTF.

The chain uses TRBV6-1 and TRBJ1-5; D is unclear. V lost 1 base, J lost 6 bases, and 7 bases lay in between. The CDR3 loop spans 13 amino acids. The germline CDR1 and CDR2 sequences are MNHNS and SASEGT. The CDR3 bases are TGTGCCAGCAGTGAAGACAGTTCTCAGCCCCAGCATTTT. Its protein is CASSEDSSQPQHF.

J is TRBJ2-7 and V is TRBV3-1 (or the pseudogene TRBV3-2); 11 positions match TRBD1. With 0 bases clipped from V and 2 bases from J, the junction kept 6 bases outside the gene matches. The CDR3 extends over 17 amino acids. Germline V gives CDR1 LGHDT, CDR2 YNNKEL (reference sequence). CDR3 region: CASSQDQGQGGPYEQYF. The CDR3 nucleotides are TGTGCCAGCAGCCAAGATCAGGGACAGGGGGGCCCCTACGAGCAGTACTTC.

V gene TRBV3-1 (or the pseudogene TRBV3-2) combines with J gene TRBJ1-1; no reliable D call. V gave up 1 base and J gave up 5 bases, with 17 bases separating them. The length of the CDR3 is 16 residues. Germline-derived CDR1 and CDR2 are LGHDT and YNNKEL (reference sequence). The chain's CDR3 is CASSQVSSPSRTEAFF. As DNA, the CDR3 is TGTGCCAGCAGCCAAGTTTCTAGCCCTTCGAGGACTGAAGCTTTCTTT.

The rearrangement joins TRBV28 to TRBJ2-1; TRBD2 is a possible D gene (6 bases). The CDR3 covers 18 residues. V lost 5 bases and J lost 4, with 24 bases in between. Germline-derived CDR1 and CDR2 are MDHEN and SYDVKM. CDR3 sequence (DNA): TGTGCCAGCAGTCCACGGGACCTTTATGCGGGAATTTACAATGAGCAGTTCTTC. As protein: CASSPRDLYAGIYNEQFF. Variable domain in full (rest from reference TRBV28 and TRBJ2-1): DVKVTQSSRYLVKRTGEKVFLECVQDMDHENMFWYRQDPGLGLRLIYFSYDVKMKEKGDIPEGYSVSREKKERFSLILESASTNQTSMYLCASSPRDLYAGIYNEQFFGPGTRLTVL.

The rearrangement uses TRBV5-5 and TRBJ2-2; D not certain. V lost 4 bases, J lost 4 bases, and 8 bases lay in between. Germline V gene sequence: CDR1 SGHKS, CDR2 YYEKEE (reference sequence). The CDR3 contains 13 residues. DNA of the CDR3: TGTGCCAGCAGCCCCCTCGGCACCGGGGAGCTGTTTTTT. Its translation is CASSPLGTGELFF.

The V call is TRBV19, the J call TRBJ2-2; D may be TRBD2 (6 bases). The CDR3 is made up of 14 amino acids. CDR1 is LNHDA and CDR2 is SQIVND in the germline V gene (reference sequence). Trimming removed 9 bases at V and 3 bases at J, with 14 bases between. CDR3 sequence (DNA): TGTGCCAGCAAGGGGACTGACGACACCGGGGAGCTGTTTTTT. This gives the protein CASKGTDDTGELFF.

CDR3: CASSFRQGGQTQHF. In nucleotides, the CDR3 is TGTGCCAGCAGTTTTCGCCAGGGCGGCCAGACCCAGCATTTT. The chain links TRBV27 to TRBJ1-5; D perhaps matches TRBD1 (5 bases). V was trimmed by 3 bases and J by 11 bases, leaving 17 bases between them. CDR3 length: 14 amino acids. From germline, CDR1 is MNHEY and CDR2 SMNVEV (reference sequence).

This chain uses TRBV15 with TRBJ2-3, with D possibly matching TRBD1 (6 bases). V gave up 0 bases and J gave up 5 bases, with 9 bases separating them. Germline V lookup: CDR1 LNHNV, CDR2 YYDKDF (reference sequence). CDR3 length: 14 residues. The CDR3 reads CATSRDRGGDTQYF. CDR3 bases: TGTGCCACCAGCAGAGACCGAGGGGGAGATACGCAGTATTTT.